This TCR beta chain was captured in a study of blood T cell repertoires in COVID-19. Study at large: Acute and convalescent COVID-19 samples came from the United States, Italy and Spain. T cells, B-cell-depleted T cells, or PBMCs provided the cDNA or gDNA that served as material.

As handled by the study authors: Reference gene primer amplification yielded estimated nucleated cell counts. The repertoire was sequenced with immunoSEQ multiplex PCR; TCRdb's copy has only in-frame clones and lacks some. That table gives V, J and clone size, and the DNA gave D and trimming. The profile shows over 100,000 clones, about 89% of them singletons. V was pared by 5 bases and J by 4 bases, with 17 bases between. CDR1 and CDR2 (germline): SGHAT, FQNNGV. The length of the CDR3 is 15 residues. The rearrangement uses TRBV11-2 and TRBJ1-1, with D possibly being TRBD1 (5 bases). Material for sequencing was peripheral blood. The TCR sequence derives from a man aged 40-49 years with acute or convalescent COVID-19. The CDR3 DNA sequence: TGTGCCAGCAGCCCCCCTATTGGGAGGGGCACTGAAGCTTTCTTT. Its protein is CASSPPIGRGTEAFF.